This T cell receptor beta chain was recovered during a study of blood T cell repertoires in COVID-19. Generated by immunoSEQ multiplex PCR, the TCRdb table keeps only in-frame clones and is missing some. Of 250,000 or so clones in the sample, nearly 90% were seen once. CDR3 length equals 13 residues. V lost 4 bases and J lost 11; bases outside the gene matches: 9. Looked up from germline, CDR1 is SGHNT and CDR2 is YYREEE (reference sequence). The chain recombines TRBV5-4 with TRBJ1-5; 7 nucleotides match TRBD1. This clonotype originated in a young man with active or convalescent COVID-19. What was sequenced was peripheral blood. CDR3 protein: CASSLGQASAQHF. In DNA form, the CDR3 reads TGTGCCAGCAGCCTCGGACAGGCATCAGCCCAGCATTTT.